The 20 T cell receptor beta chains presented below share a single source sample, sequenced in a study of T cells in Graves' hyperthyroidism and ophthalmopathy. The source material, RNA transcripts, was used to amplify TCR beta CDR3 regions. Primed by the HTBI set, a first-round RT-PCR was run on the TCR CDR3. TCRdb ran MiXCR on the multiplex PCR reads and lists one entry per CDR3 protein. The table lists approximately 700,000 distinct CDR3 sequences, about 45% of them singletons, with approximately 7.2% in the top ten. Sequencing was performed on peripheral blood or thyroid tissue (not recorded which). Source of these receptors: an adult man with Graves' disease, either hyperthyroidism or ophthalmopathy (not recorded which).

This chain links TRBV11-1 with TRBJ2-5; a weak D match, TRBD2 (5 bases). Trimming left V 5 bases short and J 1 base short, with 11 bases between. The CDR3 runs 14 residues. The V gene's germline CDR1 is SGHAT and CDR2 FQDESV (reference sequence). The CDR3 sequence: CASSPTSRQETQYF. CDR3 nucleotides: TGTGCCAGCAGCCCTACTAGTCGCCAAGAGACCCAGTACTTC.

This clonotype was seen repeatedly, ten times or more. The V gene is TRBV20-1, the J gene TRBJ2-5, with TRBD1 as a possible D gene (6 bases). The CDR3 totals 12 residues. The ends were cut back, 6 bases at V and 5 bases at J, with 13 bases in the middle. The germline gives CDR1 DFQATT, CDR2 SNEGSKA (reference sequence). The CDR3 loop is CSATDQGETQYF. The CDR3 nucleotides read TGCAGTGCGACAGACCAGGGGGAGACCCAGTACTTC.

This clonotype was detected many times. The gene calls are TRBV9 and TRBJ1-3; D perhaps matches TRBD1 (6 bases). The CDR3 is 15 amino acids. Germline values: CDR1 SGDLS, CDR2 YYNGEE. The germline V and J ends were trimmed by 2 bases and 1 base, with 10 bases remaining between them. This CDR3 reads CASSVETGSGNTIYF. The CDR3 DNA reads TGTGCCAGCAGCGTTGAAACAGGGTCTGGAAACACCATATATTTT.

This clonotype was counted between two and nine times. CDR3: CASSSRLVTYEQYF. As DNA, the CDR3 is TGTGCCAGCAGCTCGCGGCTAGTCACCTACGAGCAGTACTTC. V usage is TRBV7-9 and J usage is TRBJ2-7; D remains ambiguous. V lost 4 bases and J 2 bases, leaving 12 bases between the germline ends. CDR3 length: 14 residues. Looked up from germline, CDR1 is SEHNR and CDR2 is FQNEAQ (reference sequence).

In the case of this clonotype: The CDR3 does not end in the conserved phenylalanine or tryptophan, so this is likely a read error. The chain uses TRBV6-1 and TRBJ1-1; D unclear. CDR3 length: 13 amino acids. Trimming cost V 5 bases and J 2 bases, with 9 bases left between them. In germline, CDR1 is MNHNS, CDR2 SASEGT. In nucleotides, the CDR3 is TGTGCCAGCAGTTGGGTCCTAAACACTGAAGCTTTCGTT. Encoded protein: CASSWVLNTEAFV.

This clonotype was observed a few times. The genes are TRBV10-3 and TRBJ2-7; 9 nucleotides align to TRBD2. Germline lookup yields CDR1 ENHRY and CDR2 SYGVKD. The CDR3 is made up of 13 amino acids. The V gene end was trimmed by 10 bases and the J gene end by 4 bases; junction bases not matched to a gene: 8. CDR3 nucleotide sequence: TGTGCCACCATAGCGGGAGACCATTACGAGCAGTACTTC. It codes for CATIAGDHYEQYF.

Comments on this clonotype: The junction does not match germline at one end; this may be a read error. This sequence joins TRBV10-1 and TRBJ1-1, with D unclear. Per the germline V gene, CDR1 is WNHNN and CDR2 is SYGVQD (reference sequence). This CDR3 region has 14 residues. The chain's CDR3 is CASSPPVGSAEAFF. CDR3 DNA sequence: TGTGCCAGCTCACCACCGGTGGGATCCGCTGAAGCTTTCTTT.

This sequence joins TRBV12-3 or TRBV12-4 and TRBJ2-5, with 9 bases matching TRBD2. Unmatched junction bases numbered 13, after V lost 5 bases and J lost 0 bases. There are 18 residues in the CDR3. CDR3 residues: CASSDEVAGDRYQETQYF. For the CDR3, the DNA is TGTGCCAGCAGTGACGAGGTAGCGGGGGACCGATACCAAGAGACCCAGTACTTC.

This clonotype was found a few times. V is TRBV5-4 and J is TRBJ1-3; D ambiguous. Germline CDR1 and CDR2: SGHNT and YYREEE (reference sequence). The CDR3 runs 16 residues. Between the trimmed V and J ends, which lost 2 bases and 2 bases, there was a span of 14 bases. The DNA for the CDR3 is TGTGCCAGCAGCTTAGAGGGCTTGGGGACTGGAAACACCATATATTTT. Protein product: CASSLEGLGTGNTIYF.

The chain has TRBV2 and TRBJ1-5; D may be TRBD1 (6 bases). The CDR3 sequence is 13 residues long. The germline gives CDR1 SNHLY, CDR2 FYNNEI. V was trimmed by 2 bases and J by 6 bases, leaving 8 bases between them. CDR3 sequence reads: CASSETGIQPQHF. CDR3 bases: TGTGCCAGCAGTGAAACAGGGATTCAGCCCCAGCATTTT.

The V gene is TRBV15, the J gene TRBJ1-4; the match to TRBD1 covers 7 bases. The CDR3 has 17 amino acids. After removal of 3 bases from V and 7 bases from J, the junction contained 14 bases not matched to a gene. Germline lookup yields CDR1 LNHNV and CDR2 YYDKDF (reference sequence). The CDR3 DNA reads as TGTGCCACCAGCAGTTATCCCAGGGGGTCGGTGGTTGAAAAACTGTTTTTT. It is translated as CATSSYPRGSVVEKLFF.

The CDR3 loop reads CASSLGGQGPGYTF. As DNA, the CDR3 is TGTGCCAGCAGCTTAGGAGGTCAGGGACCTGGCTACACCTTC. The rearrangement uses TRBV7-8 and TRBJ1-2; D is perhaps TRBD1 (5 bases). The CDR3 sequence is 14 residues long. The germline V and J ends were trimmed by 1 base and 7 bases, with 13 bases remaining between them. The germline V gene has CDR1 SGHVS and CDR2 FQNEAQ.

The chain is built from TRBV7-8 and TRBJ2-2, with 8 nucleotides matching TRBD2. V shed 3 bases, J shed 7 bases, and the junction held 7 bases outside the gene matches. The CDR3 sequence is 15 residues long. The germline gives CDR1 SGHVS, CDR2 FQNEAQ. CDR3 sequence: CASSLLPREGGELFF. The CDR3 bases are TGTGCCAGCAGCTTGTTGCCCCGGGAGGGCGGGGAGCTGTTTTTT.

About this clonotype itself: Because it lacks the conserved phenylalanine or tryptophan at the end, this CDR3 is likely a read error. V gene TRBV7-3 combines with J gene TRBJ1-1; possibly TRBD1 for D (5 bases). Between the trimmed V and J ends, which lost 4 bases and 11 bases, there was a span of 14 bases. The CDR3 length is 12 residues. Germline lookup yields CDR1 SGHTA and CDR2 FQGTGA. The CDR3 nucleotides read TGTGCCAGCAGCTCCGGGGCCGAGGCGGCTTTCCTT. Its protein product is CASSSGAEAAFL.

The chain has TRBV10-3 and TRBJ2-7; 11 positions agree with TRBD2. Germline V gene sequence: CDR1 ENHRY, CDR2 SYGVKD. The CDR3 runs 15 residues. The trim removed 2 bases at V and 2 bases at J, leaving 2 bases unmatched. The CDR3 here is CAISETSGGPYEQYF. CDR3 in DNA: TGTGCCATCAGTGAGACTAGCGGGGGACCCTACGAGCAGTACTTC.

Comments on this clonotype: A clone one base away is much larger, so this may be a read error. The chain carries TRBV29-1 and TRBJ1-1, with D unclear. This CDR3 is 13 amino acids long. The V gene lost 4 bases and the J gene lost 0 bases, with 9 bases spanning the gap. The germline V gene has CDR1 SQVTM and CDR2 ANQGSEA. The CDR3 DNA reads TGCAGCGTTGGACGGACCATGAACACTGAAGCTTTCTTT. This gives the protein CSVGRTMNTEAFF.

The rearrangement uses TRBV7-9 and TRBJ2-7, with 9 bases identical to TRBD1. V gave up 6 bases and J gave up 7 bases; unmatched junction bases: 7. Per germline, CDR1 SEHNR and CDR2 FQNEAQ (reference sequence). The CDR3 runs to 13 residues. The CDR3 bases are TGTGCCAGCAGTCCTTCGACAGGGGGAGAGCAGTACTTC. Residues: CASSPSTGGEQYF.

The genes are TRBV6-5 and TRBJ1-6; TRBD1 aligns across 7 bases. Trimming took 4 bases from V and 9 from J; bases not matched to a gene: 12. The germline V gene encodes CDR1 MNHEY and CDR2 SVGAGI. This CDR3 spans 16 amino acids. The CDR3 coding sequence is TGTGCCAGCAGTTTGATTCAGGGGGTTCATGGTTCACCCCTCCACTTT. Protein: CASSLIQGVHGSPLHF.

J is TRBJ1-3 and V is TRBV7-8, with 11 nucleotides matching TRBD1. The CDR3 runs 16 residues. Germline CDR1 SGHVS, CDR2 FQNEAQ. The J segment lost 3 bases and the V segment lost 5 bases, leaving 6 bases of the junction unmatched. The CDR3 region has the DNA TGTGCCAGCAGCCCCCGGACAGGGGGCAGTGGAAACACCATATATTTT. Its protein is CASSPRTGGSGNTIYF. Filled out from reference TRBV7-8 and TRBJ1-3, the complete variable domain reads GAGVSQSPRYKVAKRGQDVALRCDPISGHVSLFWYQQALGQGPEFLTYFQNEAQLDKSGLPSDRFFAERPEGSVSTLKIQRTQQEDSAVYLCASSPRTGGSGNTIYFGEGSWLTVV.

The chain recombines TRBV9 with TRBJ2-7; 7 bases are shared with TRBD2. The germline CDR1 and CDR2 sequences are SGDLS and YYNGEE. J gave up 3 bases and V 0 bases, and 6 bases lay outside the gene matches. The CDR3 is 15 amino acids. The CDR3 DNA follows: TGTGCCAGCAGCGTAGCCGAGACTAGCATCTACGAGCAGTACTTC. Translated, it gives CASSVAETSIYEQYF.